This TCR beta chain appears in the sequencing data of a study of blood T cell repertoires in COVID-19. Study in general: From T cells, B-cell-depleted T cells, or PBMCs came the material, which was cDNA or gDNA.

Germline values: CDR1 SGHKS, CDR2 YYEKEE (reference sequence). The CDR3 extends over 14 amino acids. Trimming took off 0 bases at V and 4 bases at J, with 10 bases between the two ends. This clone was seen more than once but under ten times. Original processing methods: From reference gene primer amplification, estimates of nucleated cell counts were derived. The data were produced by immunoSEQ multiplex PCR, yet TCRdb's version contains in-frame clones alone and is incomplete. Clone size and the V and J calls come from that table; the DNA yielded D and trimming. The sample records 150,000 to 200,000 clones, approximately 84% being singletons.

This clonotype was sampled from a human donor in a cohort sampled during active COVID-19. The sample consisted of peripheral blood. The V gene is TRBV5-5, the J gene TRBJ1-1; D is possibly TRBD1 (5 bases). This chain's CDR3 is CASSLVGRGTEAFF. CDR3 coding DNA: TGTGCCAGCAGCTTGGTAGGGAGGGGCACTGAAGCTTTCTTT.